The clone carrying this T cell receptor (beta chain) was recorded a few times. Antigen: not known. Unique molecular identifiers were built into the TCR beta cDNA libraries. cDNA molecules numbering around 500,000 came from approximately 1 to 10 million T cells. TCRdb reanalysed the PCR reads using MiXCR and keeps one entry per CDR3 protein. Of about 810,000 distinct CDR3 sequences in the sample, roughly half were seen once. Germline CDR1 SEHNR, CDR2 FQNEAQ (reference sequence). The V gene lost 2 bases and the J gene lost 2 bases, with 12 bases spanning the gap. The CDR3 sequence is 15 residues long. This sample is drawn from a study of post-analysis software for immune sequencing data. Study details: The study covered relapsing-remitting, secondary progressive and progressive-relapsing courses of multiple sclerosis. General study findings and limits: Controls showed lower frequencies than patients for five or six TRBV segments, and TRBV5-6, TRBV5-1 and TRBV20-1 were among these. For normalized Chao1 diversity, multiple sclerosis patients scored significantly lower than controls did. Strong co-clustering by F measure was evident for samples that had been prepared in the same batch.

The source is a girl aged 10-17 years with multiple sclerosis. This chain joins TRBV7-9 and TRBJ2-5, with D tentatively TRBD1 (6 bases). Input material: blood. CDR3 region: CASSLLGQPQETQYF. The CDR3 bases are TGTGCCAGCAGCTTATTAGGACAGCCACAAGAGACCCAGTACTTC.